Given below is one T cell receptor beta chain in context. Judged by its sample share, this clone qualifies as large (0.1 to 1%). Its antigen is still unknown. The record has no base qualities; no much larger clone is one base away. V sheds 3 bases and J sheds 5 bases, leaving 14 bases between their ends. From cysteine to phenylalanine, the CDR3 is 14 amino acids long. Just the 42-base CDR3 DNA is kept, in frame starting at base 1. Taken from the germline V gene, the CDR1 and CDR2 loops are SGDLS and YYNGEE. The data were taken from a study of Tregs in tolerant kidney transplant recipients (dated by TCRdb to the late 2010s). Background on the whole study: Additional Treg samples were obtained by sorting recipient CD4+CD25+CD127- cells from an approximately three-day mixed lymphocyte reaction with belatacept, in some cases after a subsequent roughly 5-day donor restimulation. During sorting of primary belatacept mixed lymphocyte reaction cultures, recipient cells were distinguished from donor cells with antibodies. Before combined kidney and bone marrow transplantation, this study identified donor-specific regulatory T cells using TCRbeta sequencing and then followed those same cells after transplant. In a few healthy controls, several methods of expanding Tregs specific for an allogeneic donor were compared by TCRbeta repertoire sequencing. The paper as a whole reports these results and caveats: Expanding Tregs with activated donor B cells appeared to identify the most biologically relevant and donor-specific TCRbeta repertoire. Because only a small number of patients were included, the study had limitations, and the results will need to be validated in larger populations as well as under other immunosuppression protocols. Biological reproducibility was not directly addressed, though technical replication error appeared minimal.

Genomic DNA was extracted from sorted cells with the QIAGEN DNeasy Blood and Tissue Kit for TCRbeta CDR3 sequencing. High-throughput TCRbeta CDR3 sequencing was carried out commercially through immunoSEQ, with PCR amplification with bias correction and internal controls included. The published analysis was carried out like this. Unique productive TCRbeta sequences were defined by CDR3 nucleotide sequence where primers matched, and otherwise by CDR3 amino acid sequence together with Vbeta and Jbeta genes. Sequences were defined as donor-reactive when expanded at least 5-fold in CFSE-low cells versus unstimulated cells and present at a frequency of at least 0.01% in CFSE-low cells. Repertoire divergence was quantified by Jensen-Shannon divergence using the top 100 TCRbeta sequences ranked by frequency. For any sample with multiple sequencing runs, sorting error was corrected in each run separately before the runs were pooled. The table was pulled from immuneACCESS by TCRdb, which kept in-frame rearrangements only. Such tables lose some clones; where checked, under half of the loss comes from unresolved V genes, and the rest has no known cause. That table supplies the V and J calls and clone size; D and trimming were determined from the DNA. The sample records about 20,000 clones, 65% of which are singletons. The ten largest clones add up to around 3.6% of the sample.

Blood from healthy controls was obtained either from healthy volunteers or as purchased buffy coats. Healthy control blood was processed to PBMCs by Ficoll density gradient and cryopreserved, and patient PBMCs were collected before and after transplant. The sequence derives from a human donor in good health. Rearrangement joined TRBV9 to TRBJ1-2; TRBD1 might be the D gene, on 5 matching bases. Material: Tregs from blood cultured with allogeneic cells. The CDR3 region has the sequence CASSGRRGGYGYTF. The bases read TGTGCCAGCAGCGGCCGGAGGGGCGGATATGGCTACACCTTC.